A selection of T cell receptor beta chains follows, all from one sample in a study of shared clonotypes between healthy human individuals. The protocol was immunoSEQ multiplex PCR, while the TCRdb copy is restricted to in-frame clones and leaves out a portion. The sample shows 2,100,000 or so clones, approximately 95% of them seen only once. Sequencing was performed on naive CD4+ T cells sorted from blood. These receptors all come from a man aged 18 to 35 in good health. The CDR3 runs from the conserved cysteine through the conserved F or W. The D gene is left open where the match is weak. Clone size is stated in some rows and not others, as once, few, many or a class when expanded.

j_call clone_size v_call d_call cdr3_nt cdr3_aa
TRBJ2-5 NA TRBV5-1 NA TGCGCCAGCCGCCCTAGCCCCCAAGAGACCCAGTACTTC CASRPSPQETQYF
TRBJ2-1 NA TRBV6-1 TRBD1 TGTGCCAGCAGCGGGGACAGGGTAAGGGGCAATGAGCAGTTCTTC CASSGDRVRGNEQFF
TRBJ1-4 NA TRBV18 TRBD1 TGTGCCAGCTCACCACCGGGACAGCCTGAAAAACTGTTTTTT CASSPPGQPEKLFF
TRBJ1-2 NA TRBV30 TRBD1 TGTGCCTGGACAGGGGGCGCGGGTGGCTACACCTTC CAWTGGAGGYTF
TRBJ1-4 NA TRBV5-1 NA TGCGCCAGCAGGAGGACAGCCACTGCAACTAATGAAAAACTGTTTTTT CASRRTATATNEKLFF
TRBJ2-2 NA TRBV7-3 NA TGTGCCAGCAGCTTAACCCCAGACAGGTCGAACACCGGGGAGCTGTTTTTT CASSLTPDRSNTGELFF
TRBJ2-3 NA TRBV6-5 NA TGTGCCAGCAGTTTGACTAGTACAGATACGCAGTATTTT CASSLTSTDTQYF
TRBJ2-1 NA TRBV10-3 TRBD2 TGTGCCATTTTTAGCGGGGCCCTCAATGAGCAGTTCTTC CAIFSGALNEQFF
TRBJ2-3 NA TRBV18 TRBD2 TGTGCCAGCTCACCGCTTCGGGGACTAGCGGCCCGAGATACGCAGTATTTT CASSPLRGLAARDTQYF
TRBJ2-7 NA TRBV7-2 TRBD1 TGTGCCAGCAGCACCCGGGACAGGGTTGGGGAGCAGTACTTC CASSTRDRVGEQYF
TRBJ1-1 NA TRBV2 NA TGTGCCAGCAGTGACTTGATTAGGGCTTTCTTT CASSDLIRAFF
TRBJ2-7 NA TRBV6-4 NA TGTGCCAGCAGCGTTAGACAGTACGAGCAGTACTTC CASSVRQYEQYF
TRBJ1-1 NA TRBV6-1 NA TGTGCCAGCAGCTTGGGACGGATGAACACTGAAGCTTTCTTT CASSLGRMNTEAFF
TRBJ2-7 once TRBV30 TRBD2 TGTGCCTGGAGTGGACTAGCGGGGGATTTGGGTGAGCAGTACTTC CAWSGLAGDLGEQYF
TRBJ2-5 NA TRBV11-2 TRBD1 TGTGCCAGCAGCAAGTACAGGGGGCCGGGAGAGACCCAGTACTTC CASSKYRGPGETQYF
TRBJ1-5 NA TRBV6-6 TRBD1 TGTGCCAGCACCGCCGGGACAGGGAATAATCAGCCCCAGCATTTT CASTAGTGNNQPQHF
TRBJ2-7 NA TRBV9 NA TGTGCCAGCAGCGTAGGGGGGGAACCCTACGAGCAGTACTTC CASSVGGEPYEQYF
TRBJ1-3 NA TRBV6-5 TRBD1 TGTGCCAGCAGTCAGACAGGGACTGGAAACACCATATATTTT CASSQTGTGNTIYF
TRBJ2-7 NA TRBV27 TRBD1 TGTGCCAGCAGCCATCGGACGGGGACAGGTAACTACGAGCAGTACTTC CASSHRTGTGNYEQYF
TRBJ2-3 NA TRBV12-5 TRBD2 TGTGCTAGTGGGCCGGGACTAGCGTACACAGATACGCAGTATTTT CASGPGLAYTDTQYF
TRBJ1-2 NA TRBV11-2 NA TGTGCCAGCAGCTTGGAGGGGCGGAACTATGGCTACACCTTC CASSLEGRNYGYTF
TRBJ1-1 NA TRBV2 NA TGTGCCAGCAGTGAATGGGGAGTAACCGAAGCTTTCTTT CASSEWGVTEAFF
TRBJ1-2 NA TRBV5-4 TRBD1 TGTGCCAGCAGCGCGGGGGACAGGGTTGGCTACACCTTC CASSAGDRVGYTF
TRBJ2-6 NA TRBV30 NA TGTGCCTGGAGTAGCCAGGTAAAGACCTCTGGGGCCAACGTCCTGACTTTC CAWSSQVKTSGANVLTF
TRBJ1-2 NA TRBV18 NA TGTGCCAGCTCACCAGGAACAGATCACTATGGCTACACCTTC CASSPGTDHYGYTF
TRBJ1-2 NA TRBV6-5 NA TGTGCCAGCAGTCTTCGACAGCCCTATGGCTACACCTTC CASSLRQPYGYTF
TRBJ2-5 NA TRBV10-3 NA TGTGCCATCAGTGAGTCTAATTTGGGAAGTCTGACCCAGTACTTC CAISESNLGSLTQYF
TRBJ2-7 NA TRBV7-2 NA TGTGCCAGCAGCTTTTTAGGGTTGACCTACGAGCAGTACTTC CASSFLGLTYEQYF
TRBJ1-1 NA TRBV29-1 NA TGCAGCGCCTATAGAGGGAACACTGAAGCTTTCTTT CSAYRGNTEAFF
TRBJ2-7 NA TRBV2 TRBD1 TGTGCCAGCAGTGCAGGGACAGGGGCCTACGAGCAGTACTTC CASSAGTGAYEQYF
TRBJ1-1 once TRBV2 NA TGTGCCAGCAGTGAACAAATGGGCCTGAACACTGAAGCTTTCTTT CASSEQMGLNTEAFF
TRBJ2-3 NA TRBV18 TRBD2 TGTGCCAGCTCACCTGGACTAGCGGGGGCCATGCACACAGATACGCAGTATTTT CASSPGLAGAMHTDTQYF
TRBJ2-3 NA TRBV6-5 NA TGTGCCAGCAGTGCCACTGGGACCACAGATACGCAGTATTTT CASSATGTTDTQYF
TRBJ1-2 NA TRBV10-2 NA TGCGCCACCCAGGGATATGGCTACACCTTC CATQGYGYTF
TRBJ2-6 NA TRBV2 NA TGTGCCAGCAGTTATTTCGGGGCTGGGGCCAACGTCCTGACTTTC CASSYFGAGANVLTF
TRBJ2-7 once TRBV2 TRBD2 TGTGCCAGCAGAAGTGGGGGAGGGTGGGAGCAGTACTTC CASRSGGGWEQYF
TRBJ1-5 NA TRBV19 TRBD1 TGTGCCAGTAGTATAGAGGGACAGGGGAATCAGCCCCAGCATTTT CASSIEGQGNQPQHF
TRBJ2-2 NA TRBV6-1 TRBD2 TGTGCCAGTCAGACGGCGGGAGAGGGCACCGGGGAGCTGTTTTTT CASQTAGEGTGELFF
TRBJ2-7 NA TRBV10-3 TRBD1 TGTGCCATCAGTGGGGGGACAGCTGGGCAGTACTTC CAISGGTAGQYF
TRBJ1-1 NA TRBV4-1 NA TGCGCCAGCAGCCACGCGGAGGGATTGAACACTGAAGCTTTCTTT CASSHAEGLNTEAFF
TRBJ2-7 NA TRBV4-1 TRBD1 TGCGCCAGCAGCCAAGCGAGGACAGGGGCCTACGAGCAGTACTTC CASSQARTGAYEQYF
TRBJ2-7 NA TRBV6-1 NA TGTGCCAGCAGAGCAGACAGCACCTCTCTCCGGGAGCAGTACTTC CASRADSTSLREQYF
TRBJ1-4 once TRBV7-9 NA TGTGCCAGCAGCGGGCCACCGAAGGGGGAAAAACTGTTTTTT CASSGPPKGEKLFF
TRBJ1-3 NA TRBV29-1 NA TGCAGCGGAAACTCTGGAAACACCATATATTTT CSGNSGNTIYF
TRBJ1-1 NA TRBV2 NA TGTGCCAGCAGAATAAATCAGGGTTACACTGAAGCTTTCTTT CASRINQGYTEAFF
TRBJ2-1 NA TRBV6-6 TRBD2 TGTGCCAGCAGTCCACCCCTGACTAGCTCCGAGCAGTTCTTC CASSPPLTSSEQFF
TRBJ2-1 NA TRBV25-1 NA TGTGCCAGCAGTTACTCTAGCGTTTACCAGTTCTTC CASSYSSVYQFF
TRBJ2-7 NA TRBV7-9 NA TGTGCCAGCAACCGGGACGGCCTCAAGTTTAGAATGGAGCAGTACTTC CASNRDGLKFRMEQYF
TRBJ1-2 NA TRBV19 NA TGTGCCAGTACCGGACAGAACTATGGCTACACCTTC CASTGQNYGYTF
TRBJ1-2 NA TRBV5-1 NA TGCGCCGGCAGCTTGGAATTCCGTCAGCCTTATGGCTACACCTTC CAGSLEFRQPYGYTF
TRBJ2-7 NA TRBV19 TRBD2 TGTGCCAGTAGCCCCGGACTAGCGACCTACGAGCAGTACTTC CASSPGLATYEQYF
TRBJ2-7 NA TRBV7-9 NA TGTGCCAGCAGCTCTGCCTCTAAGTCCTACGAGCAGTACTTC CASSSASKSYEQYF
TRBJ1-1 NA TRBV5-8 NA TGTGCCAGCAGCCTGAAGAGCCACCAGAACACTGAAGCTTTCTTT CASSLKSHQNTEAFF